Each of the 14 T cell receptor beta chains below was sequenced from the same sample in a study of shared clonotypes between healthy human individuals. TCRdb's table, derived via immunoSEQ multiplex PCR, lists solely in-frame clones and lacks some. The profile shows a few million clones, approximately 92% of them singletons. The sample was naive CD4+ T cells sorted from blood. Subset denoted: CD45RA+ positively selected. The receptors here all came from a young man in good health.

The chain employs TRBV7-6 and TRBJ1-4; D possibly corresponds to TRBD1 (6 bases). CDR3 size: 12 residues. CDR1 is SGHVS, CDR2 FNYEAQ, per germline. The V gene lost 2 bases and the J gene lost 8 bases, with 6 bases spanning the gap. The DNA of the CDR3 is TGTGCCAGCAGCTTAACAGGGGAAAAACTGTTTTTT. Encoded protein: CASSLTGEKLFF.

This clone was detected only once. The V gene is TRBV5-1, the J gene TRBJ2-7; 7 positions match TRBD1. CDR3 length: 18 residues. Per the germline V gene, CDR1 is SGHRS and CDR2 is YFSETQ. With 8 bases clipped from V and 0 bases from J, the junction kept 20 bases outside the gene matches. The CDR3 reads CASSTPRDSPASSYEQYF. The CDR3, as DNA: TGCGCCAGTTCTACGCCCCGGGACAGCCCTGCCAGCTCCTACGAGCAGTACTTC.

This clone was counted a single time. Other DNA sequences from this sample encode an identical CDR3 as well. The chain couples TRBV30 to TRBJ2-3; D is unclear. The CDR3 has 12 residues. The ends were cut back, 1 base at V and 2 bases at J, with 4 bases in the middle. Germline V gene data show CDR1 as GTSNPN and CDR2 as SVGIG (reference sequence). CDR3 protein: CAWSALTDTQYF. Here the CDR3 DNA reads TGTGCCTGGAGTGCCCTCACAGATACGCAGTATTTT.

The chain is built from TRBV11-2 and TRBJ2-7; 9 bases line up with TRBD2. The CDR3 spans 18 residues. The germline V gene has CDR1 SGHAT and CDR2 FQNNGV. V shed 3 bases and J 6 bases; nucleotides not matched to a gene: 18. The CDR3 here is CASSFSHYSGSGTFEQYF. In DNA form, the CDR3 reads TGTGCCAGCAGCTTTTCCCACTATAGCGGGAGCGGCACCTTCGAGCAGTACTTC.

The chain links TRBV7-9 to TRBJ2-5; TRBD2 agrees at 16 bases. Germline values: CDR1 SEHNR, CDR2 FQNEAQ (reference sequence). V lost 0 bases and J lost 10; bases outside the gene matches: 14. This CDR3 has 19 amino acids. The CDR3 sequence is CASSLAPGLAGGTLMNQYF. The CDR3 DNA reads TGTGCCAGCAGCTTAGCTCCGGGACTAGCGGGAGGGACCTTAATGAACCAGTACTTC.

In this sample, this clone turned up once. V usage is TRBV4-3 and J usage is TRBJ2-1, with 8 bases lining up with TRBD2. Per germline, CDR1 LGHNA and CDR2 YSLEER. The CDR3 is 19 amino acids. V gave up 0 bases and J gave up 8 bases; unmatched junction bases: 18. The CDR3: CASSQEVLVGLAGSDEQFF. CDR3 nucleotides: TGCGCCAGCAGCCAAGAAGTTTTAGTCGGGCTAGCGGGTAGCGATGAGCAGTTCTTC.

About this clone: This is likely an artifact of a read error, given a far larger clone one base away. This rearrangement joins TRBV9 to TRBJ2-3, with 8 bases aligning to TRBD2. CDR3 size: 18 residues. V trimming: 3 bases; J trimming: 3 bases; junction bases outside the gene matches: 15. CDR1 is SGDLS and CDR2 is YYNGEE in the germline V gene. CDR3 coding DNA: TGTGCCAGCAGCGAATCAAACGGGAGGGCCATTTTAACAGATACGCAGTATTTT. This codes for CASSESNGRAILTDTQYF.

The rearrangement links TRBV30 to TRBJ1-2; 8 nucleotides match TRBD1. This CDR3 has 13 amino acids. Germline CDR1 is GTSNPN and CDR2 is SVGIG (reference sequence). Trimming at V came to 5 bases and at J to 6 bases, leaving 8 bases not matched to a gene. The CDR3 bases are TGTGCCTGGTCCCGGGACAGGTGGAATGGCTACACCTTC. This codes for CAWSRDRWNGYTF.

The sample holds one count of this clone. The same CDR3 arises from other DNA sequences in this sample as well. V is TRBV6-5 and J is TRBJ2-7, with TRBD1 as a possible D gene (6 bases). V lost 0 bases to trimming and J lost 1 base, with 10 bases between them. The CDR3 runs to 15 residues. The germline CDR1 and CDR2 sequences are MNHEY and SVGAGI. CDR3 bases: TGTGCCAGCAGTTACTCGACAGGAGGTTCCTACGAGCAGTACTTC. As protein: CASSYSTGGSYEQYF.

The table lists this clone with a count of one. The chain is built from TRBV30 and TRBJ1-4; 7 nucleotides line up with TRBD1. The CDR3 sequence is 15 residues long. In germline, CDR1 is GTSNPN, CDR2 SVGIG (reference sequence). V shed 2 bases and J 5 bases; nucleotides not matched to a gene: 8. The CDR3 reads CAWSNNRGPNEKLFF. The CDR3 nucleotides read TGTGCCTGGAGTAACAACAGGGGCCCGAATGAAAAACTGTTTTTT.

The rearrangement uses TRBV28 and TRBJ2-1, with TRBD1 identical over 9 bases. The CDR3 has 14 residues. The germline CDR1 and CDR2 sequences are MDHEN and SYDVKM. V shed 7 bases, J shed 7 bases, and the junction held 8 bases outside the gene matches. Here the CDR3 reads CASKAGTGSNEQFF. CDR3 nucleotides: TGTGCCAGCAAAGCCGGGACAGGGTCAAATGAGCAGTTCTTC.

This chain's CDR3 is CASSVTTSGRETQYF. The CDR3 DNA sequence: TGTGCCAGCAGCGTGACTACTAGCGGGAGGGAGACCCAGTACTTC. The V call is TRBV9, the J call TRBJ2-5; 12 positions agree with TRBD2. This CDR3 region has 15 residues. V dropped 2 bases and J dropped 5; count of bases not matched to a gene: 4. Per germline, CDR1 SGDLS and CDR2 YYNGEE.

The chain is built from TRBV5-6 and TRBJ2-3, with D possibly TRBD2 on 5 matching bases. Trimming removed 1 base at V and 1 base at J, with 10 bases between. In germline, CDR1 is SGHDT, CDR2 YYEEEE. The CDR3 totals 15 residues. CDR3 in amino acids: CASSLLGSGTDTQYF. The CDR3 nucleotides are TGTGCCAGCAGCTTGCTAGGTAGCGGCACAGATACGCAGTATTTT. The full variable domain, completed using reference TRBV5-6 and TRBJ2-3, is DAGVTQSPTHLIKTRGQQVTLRCSPKSGHDTVSWYQQALGQGPQFIFQYYEEEERQRGNFPDRFSGHQFPNYSSELNVNALLLGDSALYLCASSLLGSGTDTQYFGPGTRLTVL.

This chain links TRBV5-6 with TRBJ1-1; 12 bases align to TRBD1. The germline V gene encodes CDR1 SGHDT and CDR2 YYEEEE. J lost 0 bases, V lost 4 bases, and 4 bases had no gene match. The CDR3 is 16 residues long. The CDR3 nucleotides are TGTGCCAGCAGCGCCGGGACAGGGGGCTTGAACACTGAAGCTTTCTTT. Its protein product is CASSAGTGGLNTEAFF.